One TCR beta chain is described in this entry. As yet, its antigen is unknown. Expressed TCRB transcripts were sequenced, since all the RNA that had been isolated was reverse transcribed. Assay used: immunoSEQ multiplex PCR; TCRdb lists only in-frame clones, some missing. In the table there are approximately 730,000 clones, 13% of which are singletons. This sample was included in a study of beta chain features in type 1 diabetes. Across the study: Healthy donors and patients showed comparable age, gender and cell yields.

Points from the study as a whole: All four CD4+ subsets from Type 1 diabetes patients carried moderately but significantly shorter TCRB CDR3s. Since sequencing was performed on cDNA, cells with high TCR expression could be over-represented. Researchers reported that naive, central memory and Treg TCRB repertoires appeared more similar in patients than in healthy donors. Junctions at VDJ sites from type 1 diabetes patients had fewer insertions and more deletions.

J gave up 2 bases and V 2 bases, and 3 bases lay outside the gene matches. CDR3 length: 15 residues. Per germline, CDR1 MGHDK and CDR2 SYGVNS. The sequence was collected from a man aged 18-30 years with type 1 diabetes. This rearrangement joins TRBV25-1 to TRBJ2-3; 8 nucleotides match TRBD1. Sequenced input: naive CD4+ T cells from blood. CDR3 residues: CASSERDRTTDTQYF. In DNA form, the CDR3 reads TGTGCCAGCAGTGAAAGGGACAGGACCACAGATACGCAGTATTTT.